The rows below give T cell receptor beta chains drawn from one sample of a study of blood T cell repertoires in COVID-19. Here immunoSEQ multiplex PCR was the method, and the copy in TCRdb shows in-frame clones only, minus some. There are about 200,000 clones in the sample; 80% occur only once, and more than 10% lies in the top ten. Sequencing was performed on peripheral blood. The receptors shown here come from a human donor in a cohort sampled during active COVID-19. Each CDR3 is given with its conserved first and last residue. A D gene is named only where the DNA matches it firmly. Some rows mark clone size as missing; the rest say once, few, many or name a class of expanded clone.

d_call: NA
clone_size: NA
v_call: TRBV6-2/TRBV6-3
j_call: TRBJ1-1
cdr3_aa: CASSYPRELMNTEAFF
cdr3_nt: TGTGCCAGCAGTTACCCACGGGAGCTCATGAACACTGAAGCTTTCTTT

d_call: NA
clone_size: NA
v_call: TRBV21-1
j_call: TRBJ2-5
cdr3_aa: CASSNRARETQYF
cdr3_nt: TGTGCCAGCAGCAACAGGGCGCGGGAGACCCAGTACTTC

d_call: NA
clone_size: few
v_call: TRBV5-1
j_call: TRBJ2-5
cdr3_aa: CASSFHMTGRRYQGTQYF
cdr3_nt: TGCGCCAGCAGCTTCCATATGACAGGACGGAGGTATCAAGGGACCCAGTACTTC

d_call: TRBD1
clone_size: NA
v_call: TRBV7-2
j_call: TRBJ2-7
cdr3_aa: CASSSRLLDRGIYEQYF
cdr3_nt: TGTGCCAGCAGCTCACGACTACTTGACAGGGGGATCTACGAGCAGTACTTC

d_call: NA
clone_size: NA
v_call: TRBV28
j_call: TRBJ2-7
cdr3_aa: CASSGGSYEQYF
cdr3_nt: TGTGCCAGCAGTGGGGGGAGCTACGAGCAGTACTTC

d_call: NA
clone_size: NA
v_call: TRBV10-3
j_call: TRBJ1-5
cdr3_aa: CAISESIGGYNQPQHF
cdr3_nt: TGTGCCATCAGTGAGTCGATTGGCGGATACAATCAGCCCCAGCATTTT

d_call: NA
clone_size: NA
v_call: TRBV6-6
j_call: TRBJ1-1
cdr3_aa: CASSPNTEAFF
cdr3_nt: TGTGCCAGCAGTCCTAACACTGAAGCTTTCTTT

d_call: NA
clone_size: NA
v_call: TRBV3-1/TRBV3-2
j_call: TRBJ2-1
cdr3_aa: CASRPDTITDNEQFF
cdr3_nt: TGTGCCAGCAGACCGGACACCATAACGGACAATGAGCAGTTCTTC

d_call: NA
clone_size: NA
v_call: TRBV7-2
j_call: TRBJ2-7
cdr3_aa: CASSLRRLYEQYF
cdr3_nt: TGTGCCAGCAGCTTAAGGAGACTCTACGAGCAGTACTTC

d_call: TRBD1
clone_size: many
v_call: TRBV5-1
j_call: TRBJ2-5
cdr3_aa: CASSLTGGSETQYF
cdr3_nt: TGCGCCAGCAGCTTGACAGGGGGATCGGAGACCCAGTACTTC

d_call: TRBD2
clone_size: NA
v_call: TRBV3-1/TRBV3-2
j_call: TRBJ2-2
cdr3_aa: CASSQVLLAGVSNTGELFF
cdr3_nt: TGTGCCAGCAGCCAAGTTTTGCTAGCGGGGGTATCGAACACCGGGGAGCTGTTTTTT

d_call: NA
clone_size: NA
v_call: TRBV11-3
j_call: TRBJ2-3
cdr3_aa: CASSLGQGSTDTQYF
cdr3_nt: TGTGCCAGCAGCTTGGGACAAGGTAGCACAGATACGCAGTATTTT

d_call: TRBD1
clone_size: NA
v_call: TRBV4-3
j_call: TRBJ1-4
cdr3_aa: CASSQAGTGGVKLFF
cdr3_nt: TGCGCCAGCAGCCAAGCTGGGACAGGGGGCGTAAAACTGTTTTTT

d_call: TRBD2
clone_size: NA
v_call: TRBV3-1/TRBV3-2
j_call: TRBJ2-2
cdr3_aa: CASSQERASGNTGELFF
cdr3_nt: TGTGCCAGCAGCCAAGAGAGGGCTAGCGGAAACACCGGGGAGCTGTTTTTT

d_call: TRBD1
clone_size: once
v_call: TRBV5-4
j_call: TRBJ2-3
cdr3_aa: CASSQDRARADTQYF
cdr3_nt: TGTGCCAGCAGCCAGGACAGGGCTCGCGCAGATACGCAGTATTTT

d_call: NA
clone_size: NA
v_call: TRBV6-6
j_call: TRBJ2-7
cdr3_aa: CASSRRQDSYEQYF
cdr3_nt: TGTGCCAGCAGTCGCCGACAGGACTCCTACGAGCAGTACTTC

d_call: TRBD2
clone_size: NA
v_call: TRBV28
j_call: TRBJ2-2
cdr3_aa: CASSPPGGANTGELFF
cdr3_nt: TGTGCCAGCAGCCCCCCCGGGGGGGCGAATACCGGGGAGCTGTTTTTT

d_call: NA
clone_size: few
v_call: TRBV3-1/TRBV3-2
j_call: TRBJ1-1
cdr3_aa: CASSQDDRSEAFF
cdr3_nt: TGTGCCAGCAGCCAAGACGACAGGTCTGAAGCTTTCTTT

d_call: NA
clone_size: NA
v_call: TRBV2
j_call: TRBJ1-1
cdr3_aa: CASSPPNRENTEAFF
cdr3_nt: TGTGCCAGCAGTCCCCCGAACAGGGAAAACACTGAAGCTTTCTTT

d_call: NA
clone_size: few
v_call: TRBV7-9
j_call: TRBJ1-1
cdr3_aa: CASSDTGRRDTEAFF
cdr3_nt: TGTGCCAGCAGCGATACAGGTAGAAGGGACACTGAAGCTTTCTTT

d_call: TRBD1
clone_size: NA
v_call: TRBV3-1/TRBV3-2
j_call: TRBJ1-4
cdr3_aa: CASSQDRGQGAANEKLFF
cdr3_nt: TGTGCCAGCAGCCAAGACCGAGGACAGGGGGCGGCTAATGAAAAACTGTTTTTT

d_call: NA
clone_size: few
v_call: TRBV6-2/TRBV6-3
j_call: TRBJ2-3
cdr3_aa: CASSYSGYGSADTQYF
cdr3_nt: TGTGCCAGCAGTTACTCCGGGTATGGTTCGGCGGATACGCAGTATTTT

d_call: NA
clone_size: once
v_call: TRBV28
j_call: TRBJ1-2
cdr3_aa: CASSLVQGANYGYTF
cdr3_nt: TGTGCCAGCAGTTTAGTACAGGGAGCTAACTATGGCTACACCTTC

d_call: NA
clone_size: NA
v_call: TRBV18
j_call: TRBJ1-4
cdr3_aa: CASSPRQGSEKLFF
cdr3_nt: TGTGCCAGCTCACCACGGCAGGGAAGTGAAAAACTGTTTTTT

d_call: TRBD1
clone_size: few
v_call: TRBV5-5
j_call: TRBJ2-2
cdr3_aa: CASSFNHRDRVKWSGELFF
cdr3_nt: TGTGCCAGCAGCTTTAATCACAGGGACAGGGTTAAGTGGTCCGGGGAGCTGTTTTTT

d_call: NA
clone_size: NA
v_call: TRBV4-1
j_call: TRBJ1-6
cdr3_aa: CASSGVGRTYNSPLHF
cdr3_nt: TGCGCCAGCAGCGGTGTGGGCAGAACCTATAATTCACCCCTCCACTTT

d_call: TRBD1
clone_size: NA
v_call: TRBV5-1
j_call: TRBJ1-1
cdr3_aa: CASSFSGQGMTEAFF
cdr3_nt: TGCGCCAGCAGCTTTTCGGGACAGGGGATGACTGAAGCTTTCTTT

d_call: TRBD1
clone_size: NA
v_call: TRBV6-5
j_call: TRBJ2-5
cdr3_aa: CASSYGQGAETQYF
cdr3_nt: TGTGCCAGCAGTTACGGACAGGGTGCCGAGACCCAGTACTTC

d_call: NA
clone_size: NA
v_call: TRBV4-2
j_call: TRBJ1-5
cdr3_aa: CASSQARDLQGNQPQHF
cdr3_nt: TGTGCCAGCAGCCAGGCCCGGGACCTCCAGGGGAATCAGCCCCAGCATTTT